These 15 T cell receptor beta chains were all obtained from the same sample, sequenced in a study of PD-1 blockade in classical Hodgkin lymphoma. The assay was immunoSEQ multiplex PCR, and TCRdb's table has in-frame clones only and misses some. The table shows tens of thousands of clones, with around 71% occurring only once. The patients all showed relapse after autologous stem cell transplantation, while their brentuximab vedotin exposure varied. The sequenced sample was peripheral blood mononuclear cells (PBMCs), obtained before the second cycle of nivolumab. Receptors were obtained from a human donor with classical Hodgkin lymphoma.

The gene calls are TRBV6-5 and TRBJ2-1; weak D call: TRBD1 (6 bases). The CDR3 has 14 amino acids. V gave up 3 bases and J gave up 8 bases, with 14 bases separating them. The germline gives CDR1 MNHEY, CDR2 SVGAGI. For the CDR3, the DNA is TGTGCCAGCAGTTATGGGGCAGGGGTTTATGAGCAGTTCTTC. Its protein product is CASSYGAGVYEQFF.

This clone was detected only once. The V gene is TRBV28, the J gene TRBJ2-1, with D tentatively TRBD1 or TRBD2 (5 bases each). Germline V gene lookup returns CDR1 MDHEN and CDR2 SYDVKM. CDR3 length equals 13 residues. V gave up 6 bases and J gave up 6 bases, with 12 bases separating them. Written as DNA, the CDR3 is TGTGCCAGCAGCCTAGGTGGGGGCAATGAGCAGTTCTTC. It encodes CASSLGGGNEQFF.

The V call is TRBV15, the J call TRBJ1-5; no definite D call. The germline V gene has CDR1 LNHNV and CDR2 YYDKDF (reference sequence). The CDR3 runs 14 residues. V lost 3 bases to trimming and J lost 4 bases, with 10 bases between them. CDR3 sequence reads: CATSSNSRNQPQHF. The CDR3 DNA reads as TGTGCCACCAGCAGTAACAGCCGAAATCAGCCCCAGCATTTT.

The chain uses TRBV9 and TRBJ1-4; 10 nucleotides line up with TRBD1. V lost 4 bases to trimming and J lost 5 bases; unmatched junction nucleotides: 5. In germline, CDR1 is SGDLS, CDR2 YYNGEE. This CDR3 is 15 amino acids long. The chain's CDR3 is CASSRGQGRNEKLFF. In DNA form, the CDR3 reads TGTGCCAGCAGCAGGGGACAGGGGCGAAATGAAAAACTGTTTTTT. The full variable domain, its missing parts supplied by reference TRBV9 and TRBJ1-4, is DSGVTQTPKHLITATGQRVTLRCSPRSGDLSVYWYQQSLDQGLQFLIQYYNGEERAKGNILERFSAQQFPDLHSELNLSSLELGDSALYFCASSRGQGRNEKLFFGSGTQLSVL.

J is TRBJ1-1 and V is TRBV6-5; D is unclear. The CDR3 has 13 amino acids. Germline V lookup: CDR1 MNHEY, CDR2 SVGAGI. Trimming removed 5 bases from V and 11 bases from J, with 18 bases in between. CDR3 residues: CASSPPQGREAFF. In nucleotides, the CDR3 is TGTGCCAGCAGTCCACCACAAGGTCGGGAGGCTTTCTTT.

This chain uses TRBV4-3 with TRBJ2-3; 9 bases agree with TRBD1. This CDR3 is built from 15 residues. Germline V CDR1 and CDR2: LGHNA, YSLEER. Trimming cost V 1 base and J 1 base; bases outside gene matches: 0. CDR3 in amino acids: CASSQGDRGTDTQYF. CDR3 DNA sequence: TGCGCCAGCAGCCAAGGGGACAGGGGCACAGATACGCAGTATTTT.

The chain links TRBV19 to TRBJ2-1, with unresolved D. The CDR3 is 15 residues long. CDR1 is LNHDA, CDR2 SQIVND, per germline (reference sequence). Trimming removed 1 base from V and 0 bases from J, with 7 bases in between. This CDR3 reads CASSIGASSYNEQFF. The CDR3 nucleotides are TGTGCCAGTAGTATAGGGGCTAGCTCCTACAATGAGCAGTTCTTC.

V usage is TRBV7-2 and J usage is TRBJ1-4, with D tentatively TRBD1 (6 bases). This CDR3 region has 16 residues. From germline, CDR1 is SGHTA and CDR2 FQGNSA. V was clipped by 2 bases and J by 0 bases, with 10 bases between them. CDR3 bases: TGTGCCAGCAGCTTAATGGGGGCCGCAACTAATGAAAAACTGTTTTTT. Protein: CASSLMGAATNEKLFF.

The table lists this clone with a few counts. This same CDR3 is encoded by further DNA sequences in the sample. J is TRBJ2-7 and V is TRBV16; 11 bases are a match to TRBD1. Germline V lookup: CDR1 KGHSY, CDR2 FQNENV. The J segment lost 7 bases and the V segment lost 4 bases, leaving 3 bases of the junction unmatched. The CDR3 totals 13 residues. CDR3 sequence: CASSRDRGTEQYF. In DNA form, the CDR3 reads TGTGCCAGCAGCCGGGACAGGGGGACGGAGCAGTACTTC.

DNA of the CDR3: TGTGCCACCAGCGATAGGGGTAACACTGAAGCTTTCTTT. Its translation is CATSDRGNTEAFF. This chain connects TRBV15 to TRBJ1-1; TRBD1 might be the D (5 bases). The CDR3 is 13 amino acids. Trimming removed 5 bases at V and 2 bases at J, with 9 bases between. The germline V gene has CDR1 LNHNV and CDR2 YYDKDF (reference sequence).

This sequence joins TRBV19 and TRBJ1-2, with D unclear. The CDR3 extends over 11 amino acids. V was pared by 5 bases and J by 8 bases, with 9 bases between. The germline gives CDR1 LNHDA, CDR2 SQIVND (reference sequence). The CDR3 here is CASSYLEGYTF. CDR3 in DNA: TGTGCCAGTAGTTACTTAGAGGGCTACACCTTC. Using reference TRBV19 and TRBJ1-2 for the parts outside the CDR3, the full variable domain is DGGITQSPKYLFRKEGQNVTLSCEQNLNHDAMYWYRQDPGQGLRLIYYSQIVNDFQKGDIAEGYSVSREKKESFPLTVTSAQKNPTAFYLCASSYLEGYTFGSGTRLTVV.

The sample holds a few counts of this clone. The chain is built from TRBV29-1 and TRBJ1-1; no clear D. Germline V gene data show CDR1 as SQVTM and CDR2 as ANQGSEA. V lost 3 bases, J lost 4 bases, and 9 bases lay in between. The CDR3 length is 12 residues. In DNA form, the CDR3 reads TGCAGCGTTGATTGGCTGGGCACTGAAGCTTTCTTT. Translated: CSVDWLGTEAFF.

This chain links TRBV7-2 with TRBJ1-1; no clear D. V lost 2 bases, J lost 4 bases, and 14 bases lay in between. Germline V gene sequence: CDR1 SGHTA, CDR2 FQGNSA. The CDR3 totals 15 residues. The CDR3 is CASSLTFRALTEAFF. In DNA, the CDR3 is TGTGCCAGCAGCTTAACCTTTCGGGCCCTCACTGAAGCTTTCTTT.

The genes are TRBV7-2 and TRBJ2-1, with D perhaps assigned TRBD1 or TRBD2 (5 bases each). CDR3 length equals 16 residues. Germline V gene lookup returns CDR1 SGHTA and CDR2 FQGNSA. Deletions cut 2 bases from V and 0 bases from J, with 11 bases between. CDR3 protein: CASSLTGTPSYNEQFF. The CDR3 DNA follows: TGTGCCAGCAGCTTAACCGGGACCCCCTCCTACAATGAGCAGTTCTTC.

This clone has a handful of counts. The chain uses TRBV7-9 and TRBJ1-5; 7 bases agree with TRBD1. The CDR3 covers 16 residues. Looked up from germline, CDR1 is SEHNR and CDR2 is FQNEAQ (reference sequence). The junction had 7 bases not matched to a gene; V was cut back by 1 base and J by 4 bases. The DNA for the CDR3 is TGTGCCAGCAGCTTAGGCACCGGGACAGTAAATCAGCCCCAGCATTTT. Encoded protein: CASSLGTGTVNQPQHF.